This TCR beta chain is from a study of T cells after yellow fever vaccination. Germline V gene sequence: CDR1 SNHLY, CDR2 FYNNEI. This CDR3 spans 14 amino acids. Trimming stripped 6 bases from V and 4 bases from J, with 12 bases between. A single record per CDR3 protein comes from TCRdb applying MiXCR to the 5' RACE reads. The table lists hundreds of thousands of distinct CDR3 sequences, less than 25% of them singletons. The clonotype originates from a man younger than 35 who received the YFV17D yellow fever vaccine. This chain links TRBV2 with TRBJ2-2, with D uncertain. The specimen comprised PBMCs, sampled approximately 22 days after the first yellow fever vaccination. As DNA, the CDR3 is TGTGCCAGCAGACCAGACCGAGGCACCGGGGAGCTGTTTTTT. This sequence encodes CASRPDRGTGELFF. The whole variable domain, filled in from reference TRBV2 and TRBJ2-2, reads EPEVTQTPSHQVTQMGQEVILRCVPISNHLYFYWYRQILGQKVEFLVSFYNNEISEKSEIFDDQFSVERPDGSNFTLKIRSTKLEDSAMYFCASRPDRGTGELFFGEGSRLTVL.